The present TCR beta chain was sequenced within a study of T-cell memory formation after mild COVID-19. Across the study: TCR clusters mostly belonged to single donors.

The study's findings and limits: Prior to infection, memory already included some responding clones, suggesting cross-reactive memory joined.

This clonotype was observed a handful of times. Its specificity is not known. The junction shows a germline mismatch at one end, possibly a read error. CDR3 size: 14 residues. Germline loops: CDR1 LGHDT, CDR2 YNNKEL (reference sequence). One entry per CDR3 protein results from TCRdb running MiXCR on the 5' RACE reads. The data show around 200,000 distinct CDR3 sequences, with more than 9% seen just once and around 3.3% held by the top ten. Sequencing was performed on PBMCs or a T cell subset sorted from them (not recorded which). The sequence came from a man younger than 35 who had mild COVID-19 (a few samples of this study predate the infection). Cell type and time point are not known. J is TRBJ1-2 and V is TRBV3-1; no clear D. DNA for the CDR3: TGTGCCAGCAGCCAAGATCCGTCTAACCATGGCTACACCTTC. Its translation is CASSQDPSNHGYTF.